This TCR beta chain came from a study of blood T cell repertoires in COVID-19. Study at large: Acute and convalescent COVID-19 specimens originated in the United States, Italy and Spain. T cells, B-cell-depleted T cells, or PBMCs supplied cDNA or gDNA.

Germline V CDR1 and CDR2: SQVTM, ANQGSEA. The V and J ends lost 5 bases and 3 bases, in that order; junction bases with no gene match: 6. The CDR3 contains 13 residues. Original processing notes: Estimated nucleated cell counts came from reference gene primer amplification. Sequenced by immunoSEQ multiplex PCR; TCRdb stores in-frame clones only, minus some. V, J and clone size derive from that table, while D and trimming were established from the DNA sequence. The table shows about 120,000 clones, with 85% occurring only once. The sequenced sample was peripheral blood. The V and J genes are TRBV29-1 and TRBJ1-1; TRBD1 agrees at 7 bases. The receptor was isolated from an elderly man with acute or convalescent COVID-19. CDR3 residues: CSVSQGGDTEAFF. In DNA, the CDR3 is TGCAGCGTTTCTCAGGGGGGTGACACTGAAGCTTTCTTT.